This T cell receptor (beta chain) originates from a study of cytomegalovirus exposure and HLA in healthy donors. Study observations and caveats: Follow-up analysis seemed to connect common viral pathogens with several of the most significant clusters identified.

This PCR relied on a set of 60 Vbeta primers and 13 Jbeta primers. Clones were sequenced by immunoSEQ multiplex PCR, and TCRdb holds only the in-frame ones, with some missing. The sample has 120,000 or so clones; roughly 80% are singletons. With V trimmed by 0 bases and J by 2 bases, 7 bases remained unmatched. In germline, CDR1 is SEHNR, CDR2 FQNEAQ (reference sequence). This CDR3 is built from 16 residues. In regard to this clone: Its specificity is not known.

The chain couples TRBV7-9 to TRBJ2-7; TRBD2 agrees at 7 bases. This sequence was found in a man aged 25-45 years in good health and CMV-seronegative. Sequencing was done on a sample of PBMCs. In DNA, the CDR3 is TGTGCCAGCAGCTTAGCCGGTAGCCTAGCGGCCTACGAGCAGTACTTC. Its translation: CASSLAGSLAAYEQYF.